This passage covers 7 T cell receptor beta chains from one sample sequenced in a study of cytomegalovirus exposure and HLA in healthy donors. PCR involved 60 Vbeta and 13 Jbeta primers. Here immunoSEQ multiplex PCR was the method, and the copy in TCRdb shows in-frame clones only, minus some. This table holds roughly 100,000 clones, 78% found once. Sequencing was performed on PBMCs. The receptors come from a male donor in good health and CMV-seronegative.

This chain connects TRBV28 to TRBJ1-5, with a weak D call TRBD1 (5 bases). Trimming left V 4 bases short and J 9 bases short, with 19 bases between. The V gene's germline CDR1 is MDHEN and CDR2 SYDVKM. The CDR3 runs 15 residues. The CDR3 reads CASSWFRDSLGPQHF. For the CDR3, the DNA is TGTGCCAGCAGTTGGTTCCGGGACTCCCTGGGGCCCCAGCATTTT.

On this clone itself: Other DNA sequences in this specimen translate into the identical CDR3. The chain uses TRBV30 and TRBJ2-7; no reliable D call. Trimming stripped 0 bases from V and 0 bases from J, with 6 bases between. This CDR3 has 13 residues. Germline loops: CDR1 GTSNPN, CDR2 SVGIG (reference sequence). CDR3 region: CAWSVGSSYEQYF. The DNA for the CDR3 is TGTGCCTGGAGTGTTGGCAGCTCCTACGAGCAGTACTTC.

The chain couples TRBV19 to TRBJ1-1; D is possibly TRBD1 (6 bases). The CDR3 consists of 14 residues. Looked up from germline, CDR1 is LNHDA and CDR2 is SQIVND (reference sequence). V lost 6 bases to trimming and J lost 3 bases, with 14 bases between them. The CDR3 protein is CASSPGALYTEAFF. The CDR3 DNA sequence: TGTGCCAGTAGCCCAGGGGCGTTATACACTGAAGCTTTCTTT.

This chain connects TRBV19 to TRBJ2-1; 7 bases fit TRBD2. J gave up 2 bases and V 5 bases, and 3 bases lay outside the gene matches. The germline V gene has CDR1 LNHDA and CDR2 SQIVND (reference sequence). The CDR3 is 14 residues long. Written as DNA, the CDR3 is TGTGCCAGTAGTGTGGGACTAACCTACAATGAGCAGTTCTTC. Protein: CASSVGLTYNEQFF. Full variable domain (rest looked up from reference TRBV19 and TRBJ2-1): DGGITQSPKYLFRKEGQNVTLSCEQNLNHDAMYWYRQDPGQGLRLIYYSQIVNDFQKGDIAEGYSVSREKKESFPLTVTSAQKNPTAFYLCASSVGLTYNEQFFGPGTRLTVL.

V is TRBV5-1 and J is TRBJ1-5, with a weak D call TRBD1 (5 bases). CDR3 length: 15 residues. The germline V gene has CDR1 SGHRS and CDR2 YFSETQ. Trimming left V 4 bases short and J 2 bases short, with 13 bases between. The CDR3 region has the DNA TGCGCCAGCAGCAGTGGTGGGGGGGGCAATCAGCCCCAGCATTTT. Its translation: CASSSGGGGNQPQHF.

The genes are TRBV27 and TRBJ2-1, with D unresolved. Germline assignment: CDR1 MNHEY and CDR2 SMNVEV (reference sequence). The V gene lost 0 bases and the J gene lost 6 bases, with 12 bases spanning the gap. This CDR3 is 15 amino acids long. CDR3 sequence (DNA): TGTGCCAGCAGTTTATCGAGAGATTACGGCAATGAGCAGTTCTTC. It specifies CASSLSRDYGNEQFF.

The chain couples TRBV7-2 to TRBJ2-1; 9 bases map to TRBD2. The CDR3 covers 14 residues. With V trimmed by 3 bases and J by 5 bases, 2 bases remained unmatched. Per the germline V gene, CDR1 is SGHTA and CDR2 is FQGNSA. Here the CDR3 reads CASSLASGNNEQFF. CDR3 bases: TGTGCCAGCAGCTTGGCTAGCGGGAACAATGAGCAGTTCTTC. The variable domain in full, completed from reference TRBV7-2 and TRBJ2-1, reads GAGVSQSPSNKVTEKGKDVELRCDPISGHTALYWYRQSLGQGLEFLIYFQGNSAPDKSGLPSDRFSAERTGGSVSTLTIQRTQQEDSAVYLCASSLASGNNEQFFGPGTRLTVL.